This T cell receptor (beta chain) was observed in a study of cytomegalovirus exposure and HLA in healthy donors. At the level of the study: Unique TCRs from HLA-typed donors, 70 million to 100 million of them, were held in an early data release. Caucasian-associated ancestry cluster membership applied to less than 85% of approximately 400 genotyped donors.

Germline assignment: CDR1 GTSNPN and CDR2 SVGIG (reference sequence). This CDR3 comprises 14 residues. V was pared by 4 bases and J by 9 bases, with 10 bases of the junction left unmatched. Study-level findings and limits: HLA-A and HLA-B allele assignments for most subjects were reportedly predicted accurately using TCR beta sequences.

Vbeta (60) and Jbeta (13) primers were used in the PCR. Libraries were prepared by immunoSEQ multiplex PCR; TCRdb keeps only in-frame clonotypes and omits some of them. The sample holds roughly 200,000 clones, around four fifths seen once. Turning to this clone: The antigen is undetermined.

The sample consisted of PBMCs. This receptor was taken from a woman aged 55-70 years in good health and CMV-seropositive. This chain links TRBV30 with TRBJ2-1; 9 bases line up with TRBD2. The CDR3 protein is CAWMGASGVGEQFF. CDR3 DNA sequence: TGTGCCTGGATGGGGGCTAGCGGGGTGGGTGAGCAGTTCTTC.